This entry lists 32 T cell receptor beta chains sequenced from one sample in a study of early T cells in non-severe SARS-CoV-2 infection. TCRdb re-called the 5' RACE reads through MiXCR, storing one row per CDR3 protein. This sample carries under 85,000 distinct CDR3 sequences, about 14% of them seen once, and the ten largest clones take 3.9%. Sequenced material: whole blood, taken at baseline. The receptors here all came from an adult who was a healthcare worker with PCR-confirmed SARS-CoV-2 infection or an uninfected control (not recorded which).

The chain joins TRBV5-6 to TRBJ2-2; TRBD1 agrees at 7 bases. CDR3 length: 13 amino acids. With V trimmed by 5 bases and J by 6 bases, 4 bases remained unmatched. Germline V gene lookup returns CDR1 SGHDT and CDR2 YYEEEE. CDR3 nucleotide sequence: TGTGCCAGCAGTTTCGGACAGGCCGGGGAGCTGTTTTTT. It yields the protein CASSFGQAGELFF.

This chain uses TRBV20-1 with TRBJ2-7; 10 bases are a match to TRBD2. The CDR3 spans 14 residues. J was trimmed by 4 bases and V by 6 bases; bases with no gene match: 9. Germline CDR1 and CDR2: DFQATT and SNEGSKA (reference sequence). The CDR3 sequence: CSAAPSGSRYEQYF. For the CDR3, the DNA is TGCAGTGCGGCACCTAGCGGGAGTAGGTACGAGCAGTACTTC.

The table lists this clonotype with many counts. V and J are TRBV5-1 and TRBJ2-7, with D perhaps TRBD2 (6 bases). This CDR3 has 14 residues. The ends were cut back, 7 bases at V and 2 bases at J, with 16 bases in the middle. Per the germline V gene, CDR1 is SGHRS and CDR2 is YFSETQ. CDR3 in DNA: TGCGCCAGCTCCCTTGAGCGGACTACCTACGAGCAGTACTTC. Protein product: CASSLERTTYEQYF. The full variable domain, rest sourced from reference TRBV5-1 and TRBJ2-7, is KAGVTQTPRYLIKTRGQQVTLSCSPISGHRSVSWYQQTPGQGLQFLFEYFSETQRNKGNFPGRFSGRQFSNSRSEMNVSTLELGDSALYLCASSLERTTYEQYFGPGTRLTVT.

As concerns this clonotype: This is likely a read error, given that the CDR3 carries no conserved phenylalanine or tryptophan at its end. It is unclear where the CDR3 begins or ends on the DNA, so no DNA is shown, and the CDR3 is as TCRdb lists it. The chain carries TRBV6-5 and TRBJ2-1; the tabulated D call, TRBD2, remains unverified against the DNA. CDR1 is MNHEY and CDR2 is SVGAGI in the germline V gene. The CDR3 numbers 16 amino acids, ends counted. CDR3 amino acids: CASTPSPLTSGSAEEA.

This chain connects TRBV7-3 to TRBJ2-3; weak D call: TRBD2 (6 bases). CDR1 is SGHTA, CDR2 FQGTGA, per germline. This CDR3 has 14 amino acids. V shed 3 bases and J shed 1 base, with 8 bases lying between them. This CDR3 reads CASSFLAGTDTQYF. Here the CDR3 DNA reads TGTGCCAGCAGCTTTTTAGCGGGCACAGATACGCAGTATTTT.

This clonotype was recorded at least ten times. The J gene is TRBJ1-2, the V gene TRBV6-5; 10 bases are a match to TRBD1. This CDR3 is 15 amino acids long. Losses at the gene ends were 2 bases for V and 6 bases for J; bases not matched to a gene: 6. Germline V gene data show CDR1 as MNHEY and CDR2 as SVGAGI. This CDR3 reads CASSYGTGVTNGYTF. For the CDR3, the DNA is TGTGCCAGCAGTTACGGGACAGGGGTGACTAATGGCTACACCTTC.

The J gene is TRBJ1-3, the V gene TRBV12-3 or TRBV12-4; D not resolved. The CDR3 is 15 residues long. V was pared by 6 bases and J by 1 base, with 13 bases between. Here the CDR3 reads CASSPGLGSGNTIYF. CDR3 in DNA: TGTGCCAGCAGCCCCGGCCTTGGATCTGGAAACACCATATATTTT.

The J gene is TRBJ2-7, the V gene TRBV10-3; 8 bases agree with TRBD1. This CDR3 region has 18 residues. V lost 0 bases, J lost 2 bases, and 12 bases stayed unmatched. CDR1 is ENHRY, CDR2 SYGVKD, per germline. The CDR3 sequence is CAISESPGGAGSTYEQYF. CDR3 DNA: TGTGCCATCAGTGAGTCCCCAGGGGGCGCGGGGTCGACCTACGAGCAGTACTTC.

CDR3 coding DNA: TGTGCCAGCAGCTTAGAGTTGCGGGAAAAGCAGTTCTTC. As protein: CASSLELREKQFF. The chain joins TRBV7-9 to TRBJ2-1; D may be TRBD2 (6 bases). The CDR3 has 13 amino acids. Germline assignment: CDR1 SEHNR and CDR2 FQNEAQ (reference sequence). V was shortened by 1 base and J by 11 bases, with 12 bases between the two germline ends.

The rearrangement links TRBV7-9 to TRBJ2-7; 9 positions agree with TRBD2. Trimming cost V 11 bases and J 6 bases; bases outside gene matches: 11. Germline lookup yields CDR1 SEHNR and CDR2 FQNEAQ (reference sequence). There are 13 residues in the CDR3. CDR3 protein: CASTYSGSGEQYF. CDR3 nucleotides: TGTGCCTCCACCTATAGCGGGAGTGGCGAGCAGTACTTC.

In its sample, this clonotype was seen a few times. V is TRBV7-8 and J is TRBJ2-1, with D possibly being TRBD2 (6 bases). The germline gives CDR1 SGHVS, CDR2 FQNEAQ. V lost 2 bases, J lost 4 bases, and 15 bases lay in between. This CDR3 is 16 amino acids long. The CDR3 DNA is TGTGCCAGCAGCTTACCTAAGACTAGACTATACAATGAGCAGTTCTTC. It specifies CASSLPKTRLYNEQFF.

The CDR3 spells CASSPDRPGGQYF. The CDR3 DNA is TGTGCCAGCAGCCCCGATCGGCCAGGGGGTCAGTACTTC. V usage is TRBV7-8 and J usage is TRBJ2-4; 7 bases agree with TRBD1. The germline V gene encodes CDR1 SGHVS and CDR2 FQNEAQ. The CDR3 spans 13 residues. The J segment lost 12 bases and the V segment lost 5 bases, leaving 10 bases of the junction unmatched.

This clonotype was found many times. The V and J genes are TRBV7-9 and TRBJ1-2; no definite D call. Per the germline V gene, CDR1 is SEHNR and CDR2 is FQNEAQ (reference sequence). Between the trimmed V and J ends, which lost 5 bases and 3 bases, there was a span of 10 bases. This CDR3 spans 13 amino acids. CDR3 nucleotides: TGTGCCAGCAGCCCAGACATGGACTATGGCTACACCTTC. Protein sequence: CASSPDMDYGYTF.

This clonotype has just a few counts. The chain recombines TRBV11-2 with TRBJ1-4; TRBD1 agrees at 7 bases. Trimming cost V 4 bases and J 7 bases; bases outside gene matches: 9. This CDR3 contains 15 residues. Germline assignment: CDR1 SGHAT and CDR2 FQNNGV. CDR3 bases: TGTGCCAGCAGCTCTTCACAGGGGTGGGGTGAAAAACTGTTTTTT. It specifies CASSSSQGWGEKLFF.

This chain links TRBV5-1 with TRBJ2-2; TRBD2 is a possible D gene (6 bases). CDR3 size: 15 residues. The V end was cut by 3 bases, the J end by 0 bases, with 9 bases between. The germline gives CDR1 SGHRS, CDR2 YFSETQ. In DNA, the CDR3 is TGCGCCAGCAGCTCCGGGACTTCGAACACCGGGGAGCTGTTTTTT. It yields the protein CASSSGTSNTGELFF.

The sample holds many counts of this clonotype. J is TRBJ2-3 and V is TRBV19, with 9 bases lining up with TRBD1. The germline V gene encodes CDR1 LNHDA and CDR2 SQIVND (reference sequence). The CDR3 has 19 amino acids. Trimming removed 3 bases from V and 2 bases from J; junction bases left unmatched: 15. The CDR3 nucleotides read TGTGCCAGTAGTATGCCCCTCGGGCGGACAGGGGCCTCCACAGATACGCAGTATTTT. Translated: CASSMPLGRTGASTDTQYF. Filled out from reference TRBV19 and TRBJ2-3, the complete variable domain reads DGGITQSPKYLFRKEGQNVTLSCEQNLNHDAMYWYRQDPGQGLRLIYYSQIVNDFQKGDIAEGYSVSREKKESFPLTVTSAQKNPTAFYLCASSMPLGRTGASTDTQYFGPGTRLTVL.

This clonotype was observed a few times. The CDR3 region is CASSIAGADTQYF. CDR3 bases: TGTGCCAGTAGTATAGCGGGAGCAGATACGCAGTATTTT. V is TRBV19 and J is TRBJ2-3, with a weak D call TRBD2 (6 bases). The CDR3 consists of 13 residues. V dropped 1 base and J dropped 4 bases, with 6 bases sitting between them. The germline V gene encodes CDR1 LNHDA and CDR2 SQIVND (reference sequence).

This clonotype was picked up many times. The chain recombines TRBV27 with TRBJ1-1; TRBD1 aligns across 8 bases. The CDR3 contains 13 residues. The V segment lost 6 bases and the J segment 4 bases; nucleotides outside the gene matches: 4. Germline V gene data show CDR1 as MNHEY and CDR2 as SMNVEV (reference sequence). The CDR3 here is CASRRTGTTEAFF. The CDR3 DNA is TGTGCCAGCAGGAGGACAGGGACCACTGAAGCTTTCTTT.

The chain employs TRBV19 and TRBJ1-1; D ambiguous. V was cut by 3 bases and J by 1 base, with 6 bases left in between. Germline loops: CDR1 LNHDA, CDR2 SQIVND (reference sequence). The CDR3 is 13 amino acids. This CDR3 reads CASSIRQNTEAFF. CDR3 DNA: TGTGCCAGTAGTATTCGACAGAACACTGAAGCTTTCTTT.

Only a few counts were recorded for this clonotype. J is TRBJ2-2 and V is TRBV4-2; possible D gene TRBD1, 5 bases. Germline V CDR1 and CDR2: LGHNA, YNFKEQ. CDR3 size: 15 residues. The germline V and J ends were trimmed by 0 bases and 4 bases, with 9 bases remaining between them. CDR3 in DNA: TGTGCCAGCAGCCAAGAAGGGGTCGGCACCGGGGAGCTGTTTTTT. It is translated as CASSQEGVGTGELFF.

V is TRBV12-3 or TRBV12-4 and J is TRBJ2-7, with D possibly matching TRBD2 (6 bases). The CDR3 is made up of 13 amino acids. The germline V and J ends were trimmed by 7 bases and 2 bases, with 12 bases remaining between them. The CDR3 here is CASTRDSAYEQYF. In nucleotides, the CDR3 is TGTGCCAGCACCCGGGACTCAGCCTACGAGCAGTACTTC.

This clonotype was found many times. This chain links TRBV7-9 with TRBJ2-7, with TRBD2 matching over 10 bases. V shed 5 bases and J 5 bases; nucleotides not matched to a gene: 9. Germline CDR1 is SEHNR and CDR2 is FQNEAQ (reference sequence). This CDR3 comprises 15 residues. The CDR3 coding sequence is TGTGCCAGCAGCCGACCCGAAGCGGGAGGGCACGAGCAGTACTTC. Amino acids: CASSRPEAGGHEQYF.

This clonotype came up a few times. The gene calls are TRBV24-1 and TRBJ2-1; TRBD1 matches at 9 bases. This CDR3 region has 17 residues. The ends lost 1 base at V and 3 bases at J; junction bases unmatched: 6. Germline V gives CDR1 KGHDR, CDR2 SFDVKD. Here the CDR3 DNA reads TGTGCCACCAGTGATTTCCGGGACAGGGTCGGCTACAATGAGCAGTTCTTC. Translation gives CATSDFRDRVGYNEQFF.

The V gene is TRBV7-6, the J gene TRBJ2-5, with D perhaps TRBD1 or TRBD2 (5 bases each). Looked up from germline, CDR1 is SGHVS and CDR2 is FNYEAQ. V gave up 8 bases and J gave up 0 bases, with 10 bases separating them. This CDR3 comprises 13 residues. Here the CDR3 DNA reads TGTGCCAGCCTCCGGGGCAACCAAGAGACCCAGTACTTC. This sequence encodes CASLRGNQETQYF.

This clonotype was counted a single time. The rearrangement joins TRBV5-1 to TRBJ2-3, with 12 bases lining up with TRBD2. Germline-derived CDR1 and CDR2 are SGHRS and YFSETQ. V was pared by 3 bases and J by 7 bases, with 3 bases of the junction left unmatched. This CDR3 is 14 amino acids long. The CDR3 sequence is CASSSRTSGNTQYF. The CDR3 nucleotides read TGCGCCAGCAGCTCTCGGACTAGCGGGAATACGCAGTATTTT.

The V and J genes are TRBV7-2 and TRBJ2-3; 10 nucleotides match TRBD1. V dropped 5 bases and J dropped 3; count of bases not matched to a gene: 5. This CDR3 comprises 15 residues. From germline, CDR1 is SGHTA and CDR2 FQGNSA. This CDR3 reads CASSRDRGETDTQYF. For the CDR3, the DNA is TGTGCCAGCAGCCGGGACAGGGGCGAGACAGATACGCAGTATTTT.

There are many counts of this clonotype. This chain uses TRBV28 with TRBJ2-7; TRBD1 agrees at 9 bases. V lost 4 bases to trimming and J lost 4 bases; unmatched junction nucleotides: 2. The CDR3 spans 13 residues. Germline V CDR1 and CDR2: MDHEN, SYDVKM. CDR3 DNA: TGTGCCAGCAGTTCCGGGACAGGGTACGAGCAGTACTTC. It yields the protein CASSSGTGYEQYF. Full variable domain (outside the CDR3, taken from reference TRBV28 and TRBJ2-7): DVKVTQSSRYLVKRTGEKVFLECVQDMDHENMFWYRQDPGLGLRLIYFSYDVKMKEKGDIPEGYSVSREKKERFSLILESASTNQTSMYLCASSSGTGYEQYFGPGTRLTVT.

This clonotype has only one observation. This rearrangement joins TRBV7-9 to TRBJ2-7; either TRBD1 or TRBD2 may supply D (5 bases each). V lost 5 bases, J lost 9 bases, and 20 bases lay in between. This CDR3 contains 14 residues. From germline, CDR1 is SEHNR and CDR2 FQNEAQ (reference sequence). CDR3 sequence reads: CASSGTGTPSGQYF. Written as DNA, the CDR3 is TGTGCCAGCAGCGGAACCGGGACCCCATCGGGGCAGTACTTC.

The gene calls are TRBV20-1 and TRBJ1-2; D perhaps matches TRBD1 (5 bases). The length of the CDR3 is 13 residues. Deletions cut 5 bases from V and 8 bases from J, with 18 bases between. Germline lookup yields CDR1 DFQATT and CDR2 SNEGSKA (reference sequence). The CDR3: CSAGPKPQGGYTF. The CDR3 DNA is TGCAGTGCTGGACCGAAACCTCAGGGAGGCTACACCTTC.

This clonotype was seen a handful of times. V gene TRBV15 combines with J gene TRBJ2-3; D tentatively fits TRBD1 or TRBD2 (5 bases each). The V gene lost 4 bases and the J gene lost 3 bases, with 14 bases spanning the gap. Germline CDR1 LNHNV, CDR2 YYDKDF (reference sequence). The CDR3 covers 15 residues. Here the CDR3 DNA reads TGTGCCACCAGCACCTTCAGTGGGGGTACAGATACGCAGTATTTT. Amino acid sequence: CATSTFSGGTDTQYF.

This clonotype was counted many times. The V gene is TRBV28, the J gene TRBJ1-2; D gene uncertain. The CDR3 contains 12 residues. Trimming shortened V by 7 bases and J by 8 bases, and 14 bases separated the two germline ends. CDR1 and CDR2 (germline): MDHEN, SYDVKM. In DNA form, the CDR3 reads TGTGCCAGCACTTCTGTCTCTACCGGCTACACCTTC. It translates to CASTSVSTGYTF.

CDR3 coding DNA: TGTGCCAGCAATCTGATGGGGACCGGGAACACCGGGGAGCTGTTTTTT. Translating gives CASNLMGTGNTGELFF. The gene calls are TRBV28 and TRBJ2-2; D assignment may be TRBD1 or TRBD2 (5 bases each). The germline V gene has CDR1 MDHEN and CDR2 SYDVKM. Trimming stripped 7 bases from V and 1 base from J, with 16 bases between. The CDR3 extends over 16 amino acids.